Below, one T cell receptor beta chain is given with its context. The table came from immunoSEQ multiplex PCR; TCRdb's copy has only in-frame clones and leaves some out. In the table there are about 21,000 clones, 85% to 95% of which are singletons. The record originates from a study of T cell changes during pregnancy in multiple sclerosis. The trim removed 3 bases at V and 2 bases at J, leaving 11 bases unmatched. The germline V gene encodes CDR1 ENHRY and CDR2 SYGVKD. This CDR3 region has 17 residues. The receptor was isolated from a female donor with multiple sclerosis, enrolled in a pregnancy study. The chain employs TRBV10-3 and TRBJ2-5, with TRBD1 matching over 8 bases. The sequencing here drew on CD4+ T cells from peripheral blood mononuclear cells, taken in the third trimester of pregnancy. CDR3 coding DNA: TGTGCCATCAGTGACAACCTGGACAGGGCGGAACAAGAGACCCAGTACTTC. The encoded protein is CAISDNLDRAEQETQYF.